The sequence of this T cell receptor beta chain was determined in a study of response to subunit inactivated influenza vaccine. Study-wide results and limits: Each seasonal flu vaccination may recruit only limited new T cells, authors suggested.

Each CDR3 protein gets one entry after TCRdb re-called the RT-PCR reads with MiXCR. This sample has more than 450,000 distinct CDR3 sequences; approximately 7.1% occur once, and the top ten carry roughly 13%. This clonotype was detected only a few times. Its matching antigen is unknown. Trimming removed 1 base at V and 5 bases at J, with 18 bases between. The CDR3 has 17 residues. CDR1 and CDR2 from the germline V gene are MGHRA and YSYEKL. The chain joins TRBV4-1 to TRBJ2-4, with D perhaps given as TRBD1 or TRBD2 (5 bases each). This TCR was sampled from a man between 50 and 75 years old who received an inactivated influenza vaccine. This sample comprised PBMCs from blood, obtained roughly 24 months after vaccination. The CDR3: CASSQVIPRGAQNIQYF. As DNA, the CDR3 is TGCGCCAGCAGCCAAGTTATCCCCCGAGGGGCACAAAACATTCAGTACTTC.